A single sample is the source of the 31 T cell receptor beta chains below, sequenced in a study of blood T cell repertoires in COVID-19. Measured with immunoSEQ multiplex PCR; TCRdb has only the in-frame clones, and not every one. The sample holds 250,000 to 300,000 clones, about nine tenths seen once. Sequencing was done on a sample of PBMCs or T cells enriched from blood (not recorded which). The receptors derive from a woman in her fifties or sixties who had been exposed to COVID-19.

This chain joins TRBV15 and TRBJ2-2, with a tentative D call TRBD2 (6 bases). The V gene lost 5 bases and the J gene lost 5 bases, with 15 bases spanning the gap. The CDR3 runs to 15 residues. Germline V lookup: CDR1 LNHNV, CDR2 YYDKDF (reference sequence). Here the CDR3 reads CATSVVSGTTGELFF. CDR3 nucleotide sequence: TGTGCCACCAGCGTGGTTAGCGGAACTACCGGGGAGCTGTTTTTT.

This chain links TRBV30 with TRBJ2-2; D not resolved. Trimming shortened V by 0 bases and J by 6 bases, and 11 bases separated the two germline ends. CDR1 and CDR2 (germline): GTSNPN, SVGIG (reference sequence). The CDR3 is 14 amino acids. The CDR3 DNA follows: TGTGCCTGGAGTGTTGGTCGAGTGGCCGGGGAGCTGTTTTTT. Encoded protein: CAWSVGRVAGELFF.

In its sample, this clone was seen once. V and J are TRBV7-2 and TRBJ2-3; 12 bases line up with TRBD2. Unmatched junction bases numbered 12, after V lost 5 bases and J lost 0 bases. Looked up from germline, CDR1 is SGHTA and CDR2 is FQGNSA. This CDR3 is built from 19 residues. CDR3 in amino acids: CASSPQTSGGSTSTDTQYF. The DNA of the CDR3 is TGTGCCAGCAGCCCCCAGACTAGCGGGGGTTCCACTAGCACAGATACGCAGTATTTT.

The chain combines TRBV5-6 with TRBJ1-5, with D possibly matching TRBD1 (6 bases). Trimming stripped 1 base from V and 6 bases from J, with 11 bases between. Germline CDR1 reads SGHDT; CDR2 reads YYEEEE. This CDR3 is built from 14 residues. CDR3 in amino acids: CASSLWSGAQPQHF. The CDR3 coding sequence is TGTGCCAGCAGCTTGTGGTCAGGGGCTCAGCCCCAGCATTTT.

The V and J genes are TRBV12-5 and TRBJ1-1; D unclear. This CDR3 has 12 amino acids. Trimming took 2 bases from V and 8 from J, leaving 9 bases between them. The germline CDR1 and CDR2 sequences are LGHNT and FRNRAP. This CDR3 is CASGLRAGEAFF. CDR3 nucleotide sequence: TGTGCTAGTGGTTTGCGGGCGGGAGAAGCTTTCTTT.

The chain couples TRBV29-1 to TRBJ2-1; possible D gene TRBD1, 5 bases. The CDR3 contains 13 residues. V lost 3 bases and J lost 12, with 18 bases in between. Germline V gene sequence: CDR1 SQVTM, CDR2 ANQGSEA. CDR3 sequence reads: CSVEENRRSGQFF. The CDR3 DNA follows: TGCAGCGTTGAGGAAAACAGGCGGTCAGGGCAGTTCTTC.

A word on this clone: This sample includes further DNA sequences coding for the same CDR3. This sequence joins TRBV3-1 (or the pseudogene TRBV3-2) and TRBJ1-1, with D tentatively TRBD1 (5 bases). CDR3 length: 14 residues. CDR1 is LGHDT and CDR2 is YNNKEL in the germline V gene (reference sequence). Trimming took 1 base from V and 1 from J, leaving 7 bases between them. The CDR3 reads CASSQVGGNTEAFF. CDR3 nucleotide sequence: TGTGCCAGCAGCCAAGTGGGGGGGAACACTGAAGCTTTCTTT.

V usage is TRBV28 and J usage is TRBJ1-1; D not certain. CDR3 length: 11 residues. From germline, CDR1 is MDHEN and CDR2 SYDVKM. Trimming left V 6 bases short and J 6 bases short, with 8 bases between. The CDR3 sequence: CASSARAEAFF. The CDR3 DNA reads TGTGCCAGCAGCGCCCGGGCTGAAGCTTTCTTT.

The chain has TRBV12-5 and TRBJ2-2; D uncertain. From germline, CDR1 is LGHNT and CDR2 FRNRAP. CDR3 size: 12 residues. Trimming took 5 bases from V and 3 from J, leaving 4 bases between them. Written as DNA, the CDR3 is TGTGCTAGTGGTCCCGACACCGGGGAGCTGTTTTTT. This sequence encodes CASGPDTGELFF. The whole variable domain, filled in from reference TRBV12-5 and TRBJ2-2, reads DARVTQTPRHKVTEMGQEVTMRCQPILGHNTVFWYRQTMMQGLELLAYFRNRAPLDDSGMPKDRFSAEMPDATLATLKIQPSEPRDSAVYFCASGPDTGELFFGEGSRLTVL.

The J gene is TRBJ2-7, the V gene TRBV5-4; the D gene is possibly TRBD1 (5 bases). Germline V gene data show CDR1 as SGHNT and CDR2 as YYREEE (reference sequence). This CDR3 has 12 residues. Trimming left V 10 bases short and J 7 bases short, with 18 bases between. CDR3 coding DNA: TGTGCCGTAGGACACGATTCTCTTGAGCAGTACTTC. Protein: CAVGHDSLEQYF.

This chain joins TRBV5-6 and TRBJ1-2, with D maybe TRBD1 (5 bases). The V gene's germline CDR1 is SGHDT and CDR2 YYEEEE. V lost 1 base, J lost 7 bases, and 17 bases lay in between. The CDR3 loop spans 15 amino acids. The CDR3 DNA is TGTGCCAGCAGCTTGCACGAGGTAGGGGCCTTTGGCTACACCTTC. Translated: CASSLHEVGAFGYTF.

The chain employs TRBV28 and TRBJ1-3, with 7 bases lining up with TRBD1. This CDR3 spans 13 amino acids. The germline V gene encodes CDR1 MDHEN and CDR2 SYDVKM. V shed 8 bases and J 3 bases; nucleotides not matched to a gene: 4. CDR3 protein: CASGRGDGNTIYF. In DNA, the CDR3 is TGTGCCAGCGGCAGGGGGGATGGAAACACCATATATTTT.

The rearrangement uses TRBV29-1 and TRBJ1-1; D may be TRBD1 (5 bases). Germline CDR1 SQVTM, CDR2 ANQGSEA. Deletions cut 1 base from V and 4 bases from J, with 10 bases between. The CDR3 contains 13 residues. CDR3 DNA sequence: TGCAGCGTTGAAGCCCAGGGTAGCACTGAAGCTTTCTTT. The encoded protein is CSVEAQGSTEAFF.

V and J are TRBV19 and TRBJ1-2, with 7 bases matching TRBD1. Germline CDR1 and CDR2: LNHDA and SQIVND (reference sequence). The CDR3 sequence is 14 residues long. Trimming took 3 bases from V and 6 from J; bases not matched to a gene: 7. CDR3 loop: CASSIRDRANGYTF. CDR3 bases: TGTGCCAGTAGTATCCGAGACAGGGCAAATGGCTACACCTTC.

The chain recombines TRBV7-2 with TRBJ1-4; no reliable D call. This CDR3 region has 14 residues. CDR1 is SGHTA and CDR2 is FQGNSA in the germline V gene. Trimming took 1 base from V and 8 from J, leaving 11 bases between them. The CDR3 DNA is TGTGCCAGCAGCTTAGTTCCTTTGGAGGAAAAACTGTTTTTT. Translating gives CASSLVPLEEKLFF.

This chain joins TRBV2 and TRBJ1-4; the D is unclear. Germline V CDR1 and CDR2: SNHLY, FYNNEI. The CDR3 length is 15 residues. Trimming stripped 2 bases from V and 7 bases from J, with 14 bases between. This CDR3 reads CASSERGISSEKLFF. The CDR3 DNA follows: TGTGCCAGCAGTGAACGAGGTATCTCGAGTGAAAAACTGTTTTTT.

The chain has TRBV28 and TRBJ2-2, with no clear D. This CDR3 spans 14 amino acids. Trimming removed 1 base at V and 5 bases at J, with 8 bases between. The germline CDR1 and CDR2 sequences are MDHEN and SYDVKM. The CDR3 DNA reads TGTGCCAGCAGTTTATCCGGTTGGACCGGGGAGCTGTTTTTT. Amino acids: CASSLSGWTGELFF.

This sequence joins TRBV5-5 and TRBJ2-7; 13 positions agree with TRBD2. CDR1 is SGHKS and CDR2 is YYEKEE in the germline V gene (reference sequence). The junction had 5 bases not matched to a gene; V was cut back by 0 bases and J by 2 bases. The CDR3 runs to 17 residues. The CDR3 protein is CASSLETSGGYTYEQYF. The CDR3 coding sequence is TGTGCCAGCAGCTTGGAGACTAGCGGGGGGTACACCTACGAGCAGTACTTC.

In this sample, this clone turned up once. This chain connects TRBV7-2 to TRBJ2-3; the match to TRBD2 covers 9 bases. The CDR3 contains 16 residues. V gave up 5 bases and J gave up 1 base; unmatched junction bases: 7. Germline V gives CDR1 SGHTA, CDR2 FQGNSA. The CDR3 DNA reads as TGTGCCAGCAGCCCCCAAGCGGGGGGCGGCACAGATACGCAGTATTTT. Its protein product is CASSPQAGGGTDTQYF.

V usage is TRBV9 and J usage is TRBJ1-2, with 7 bases lining up with TRBD1. Germline V gene lookup returns CDR1 SGDLS and CDR2 YYNGEE. This CDR3 spans 14 amino acids. The V segment lost 0 bases and the J segment 8 bases; nucleotides outside the gene matches: 7. CDR3 nucleotides: TGTGCCAGCAGCGTAGTAGAGAGGGGGCAAGGCTACACCTTC. Its protein product is CASSVVERGQGYTF.

The rearrangement joins TRBV28 to TRBJ1-2, with D possibly matching TRBD1 (6 bases). The CDR3 extends over 14 amino acids. The germline CDR1 and CDR2 sequences are MDHEN and SYDVKM. Trimming took off 4 bases at V and 4 bases at J, with 13 bases between the two ends. Here the CDR3 reads CASSSQGSGYGYTF. The CDR3 DNA follows: TGTGCCAGCAGTTCACAGGGTTCTGGCTATGGCTACACCTTC.

This chain links TRBV2 with TRBJ2-3; 12 bases agree with TRBD1. Germline V gives CDR1 SNHLY, CDR2 FYNNEI. The CDR3 consists of 17 residues. V shed 6 bases and J 5 bases; nucleotides not matched to a gene: 12. The CDR3 nucleotides read TGTGCCAGCAGGTCCTTTGGGGGACAGGGGGCGGTAGATACGCAGTATTTT. Its translation is CASRSFGGQGAVDTQYF. The full variable domain, completed using reference TRBV2 and TRBJ2-3, is EPEVTQTPSHQVTQMGQEVILRCVPISNHLYFYWYRQILGQKVEFLVSFYNNEISEKSEIFDDQFSVERPDGSNFTLKIRSTKLEDSAMYFCASRSFGGQGAVDTQYFGPGTRLTVL.

This chain joins TRBV5-4 and TRBJ2-5; D uncertain. The germline V gene has CDR1 SGHNT and CDR2 YYREEE (reference sequence). The CDR3 is 14 residues long. Trimming shortened V by 1 base and J by 1 base, and 8 bases separated the two germline ends. The DNA of the CDR3 is TGTGCCAGCAGCTTGACAGTCGCCCAAGAGACCCAGTACTTC. It specifies CASSLTVAQETQYF.

The chain couples TRBV7-8 to TRBJ1-2; 9 nucleotides match TRBD1. The CDR3 is 13 amino acids. Per germline, CDR1 SGHVS and CDR2 FQNEAQ. V lost 7 bases to trimming and J lost 9 bases; unmatched junction nucleotides: 9. The CDR3 region is CASTSTGGGSYTF. The CDR3, as DNA: TGTGCCAGCACATCTACAGGGGGCGGAAGCTACACCTTC.

This sequence joins TRBV2 and TRBJ1-6; perhaps TRBD1 as D (5 bases). This CDR3 is 15 amino acids long. V lost 2 bases, J lost 7 bases, and 12 bases lay in between. Germline-derived CDR1 and CDR2 are SNHLY and FYNNEI. CDR3 DNA sequence: TGTGCCAGCAGTGAACGGGGGTCACGGAATTCACCCCTCCACTTT. It yields the protein CASSERGSRNSPLHF.

The chain is built from TRBV20-1 and TRBJ1-6; TRBD1 matches 7 bases. The germline gives CDR1 DFQATT, CDR2 SNEGSKA (reference sequence). The V and J ends lost 3 bases and 10 bases, in that order; junction bases with no gene match: 15. The CDR3 loop spans 16 amino acids. CDR3 bases: TGCAGTGCTAGTCGGCCCGACACGACAGGGCGGTCACCCCTCCACTTT. Translating gives CSASRPDTTGRSPLHF.

V gene TRBV5-1 combines with J gene TRBJ1-6; tentative D call: TRBD1 (5 bases). Trimming cost V 4 bases and J 7 bases, with 18 bases left between them. Germline V CDR1 and CDR2: SGHRS, YFSETQ. The CDR3 is made up of 16 amino acids. The CDR3 is CASSVGTGTMNSPLHF. CDR3 in DNA: TGCGCCAGCAGCGTGGGGACCGGGACTATGAATTCACCCCTCCACTTT.

The chain uses TRBV27 and TRBJ2-7; 8 nucleotides agree with TRBD2. Trimming removed 7 bases from V and 10 bases from J; junction bases left unmatched: 15. Per the germline V gene, CDR1 is MNHEY and CDR2 is SMNVEV (reference sequence). The CDR3 spans 14 residues. Here the CDR3 reads CASTEVPGTSLQYF. CDR3 DNA sequence: TGTGCCAGCACGGAGGTACCGGGGACTAGTCTACAGTACTTC.

The J gene is TRBJ1-2, the V gene TRBV19; D not certain. This CDR3 contains 13 residues. Per germline, CDR1 LNHDA and CDR2 SQIVND (reference sequence). V was clipped by 7 bases and J by 2 bases, with 11 bases between them. The CDR3 nucleotides read TGTGCCAGTACCGGCGGATCAAACTATGGCTACACCTTC. It translates to CASTGGSNYGYTF.

The chain links TRBV15 to TRBJ1-2; D possibly corresponds to TRBD1 (5 bases). V was shortened by 0 bases and J by 6 bases, with 17 bases between the two germline ends. Looked up from germline, CDR1 is LNHNV and CDR2 is YYDKDF (reference sequence). This CDR3 is built from 16 residues. The CDR3 sequence: CATSREGGLGGNGYTF. In DNA, the CDR3 is TGTGCCACCAGCAGAGAAGGCGGCCTGGGGGGGAATGGCTACACCTTC. Filled out from reference TRBV15 and TRBJ1-2, the complete variable domain reads DAMVIQNPRYQVTQFGKPVTLSCSQTLNHNVMYWYQQKSSQAPKLLFHYYDKDFNNEADTPDNFQSRRPNTSFCFLDIRSPGLGDTAMYLCATSREGGLGGNGYTFGSGTRLTVV.

The rearrangement joins TRBV6-5 to TRBJ1-6; TRBD1 aligns across 9 bases. CDR1 and CDR2 (germline): MNHEY, SVGAGI. CDR3 length equals 15 residues. The V segment lost 5 bases and the J segment 7 bases; nucleotides outside the gene matches: 6. CDR3 sequence (DNA): TGTGCCAGCAGTAGGGGACAGGGTGGAAATTCACCCCTCCACTTT. Translating gives CASSRGQGGNSPLHF.